This TCR beta chain emerged from a study of graft-versus-host responses after intestinal transplantation. In the study overall: Recipients obtained multivisceral, liver-intestinal, or isolated intestinal transplants. Each patient got anti-thymocyte globulin induction, then tacrolimus and steroids for around 3 years. Study conclusions and caveats: Early after transplant, HvG clones declined as circulating GvH clones peaked. Recipient marrow held GvH clones, some first seen in ileum or blood.

Only in-frame clones appear in the TCRdb table, and some are missing; sequencing was by immunoSEQ multiplex PCR. Among almost 40,000 clones listed, nearly 95% were seen once. A note on this clone: Its cognate antigen is unknown.

The CDR3 has 19 amino acids. Germline loops: CDR1 LNHDA, CDR2 SQIVND (reference sequence). Trimming shortened V by 8 bases and J by 0 bases, and 26 bases separated the two germline ends. The receptor's source is a human donor who was the organ donor for an intestinal transplant. This rearrangement joins TRBV19 to TRBJ1-5; possibly TRBD1 for D (5 bases). This specimen consisted of unstimulated CD8+ T cells sorted from spleen or lymph node cells, obtained before transplant. The CDR3 sequence: CASSSRTPDRVYSNQPQHF. DNA for the CDR3: TGTGCCAGTTCTTCCCGGACACCGGACCGCGTCTATAGCAATCAGCCCCAGCATTTT.